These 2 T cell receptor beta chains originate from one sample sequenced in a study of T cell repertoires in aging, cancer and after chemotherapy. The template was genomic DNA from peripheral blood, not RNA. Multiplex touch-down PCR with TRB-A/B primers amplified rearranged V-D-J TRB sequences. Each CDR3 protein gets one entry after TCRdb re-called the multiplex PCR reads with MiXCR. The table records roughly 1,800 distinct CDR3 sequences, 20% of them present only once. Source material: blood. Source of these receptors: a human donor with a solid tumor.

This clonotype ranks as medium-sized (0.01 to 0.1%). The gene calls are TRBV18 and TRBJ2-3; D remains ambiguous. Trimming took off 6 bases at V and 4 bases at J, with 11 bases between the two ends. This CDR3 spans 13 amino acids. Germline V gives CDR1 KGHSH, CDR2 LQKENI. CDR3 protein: CASSNMVSDTQYF. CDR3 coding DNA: TGTGCCAGCTCGAACATGGTTTCAGATACGCAGTATTTT.

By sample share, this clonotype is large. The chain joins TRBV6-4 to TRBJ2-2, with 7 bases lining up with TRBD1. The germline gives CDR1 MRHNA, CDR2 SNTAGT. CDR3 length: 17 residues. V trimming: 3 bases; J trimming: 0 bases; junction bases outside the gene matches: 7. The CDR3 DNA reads TGTGCCAGCAGTGAAGGCTACGGGACAGCGAACACCGGGGAGCTGTTTTTT. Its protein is CASSEGYGTANTGELFF.